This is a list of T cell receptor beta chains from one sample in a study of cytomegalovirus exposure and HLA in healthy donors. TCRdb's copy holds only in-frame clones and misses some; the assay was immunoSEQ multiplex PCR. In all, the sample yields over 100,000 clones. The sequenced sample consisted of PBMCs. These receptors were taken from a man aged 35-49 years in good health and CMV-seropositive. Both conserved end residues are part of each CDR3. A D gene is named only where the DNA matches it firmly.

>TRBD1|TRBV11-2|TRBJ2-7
CASSLDGTGDEQYF
TGTGCCAGCAGCTTAGACGGGACAGGGGACGAGCAGTACTTC
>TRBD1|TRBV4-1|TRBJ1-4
CASSQDAAGTGGVGKLFF
TGCGCCAGCAGCCAAGATGCCGCTGGAACAGGGGGGGTCGGAAAACTGTTTTTT
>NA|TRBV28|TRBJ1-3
CASSPSPGYTIYF
TGTGCCAGCAGCCCTTCGCCCGGTTACACCATATATTTT
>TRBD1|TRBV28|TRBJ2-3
CASSWGQGTDTQYF
TGTGCCAGCAGTTGGGGACAGGGCACAGATACGCAGTATTTT
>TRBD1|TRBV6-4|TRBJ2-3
CASSIGQANTDTQYF
TGTGCCAGCAGTATAGGACAGGCCAACACAGATACGCAGTATTTT
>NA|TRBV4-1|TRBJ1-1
CASSQDGDTEAFF
TGCGCCAGCAGCCAAGACGGAGACACTGAAGCTTTCTTT
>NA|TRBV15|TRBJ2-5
CATSRGWRQETQYF
TGTGCCACCAGCAGAGGTTGGAGGCAAGAGACCCAGTACTTC
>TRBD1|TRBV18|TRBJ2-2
CASSPPSSVRTGISTGELFF
TGTGCCAGCTCACCACCCAGTAGTGTCCGGACAGGGATCAGCACCGGGGAGCTGTTTTTT
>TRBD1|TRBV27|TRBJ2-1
CASSSWPGQHNEQFF
TGTGCCAGCAGTTCCTGGCCGGGACAGCACAATGAGCAGTTCTTC
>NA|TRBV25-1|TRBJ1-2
CASSEPGTTLYGYTF
TGTGCCAGCAGTGAGCCCGGGACAACACTCTATGGCTACACCTTC
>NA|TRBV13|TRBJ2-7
CASSLFWAGTIYEQYF
TGTGCCAGCAGCTTATTCTGGGCGGGAACTATATACGAGCAGTACTTC
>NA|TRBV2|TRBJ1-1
CASRSNRPPEAFF
TGTGCCAGCAGGAGCAACAGGCCCCCTGAAGCTTTCTTT
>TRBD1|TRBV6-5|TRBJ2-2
CASTSGTVTGELFF
TGTGCCAGCACCTCCGGGACAGTTACCGGGGAGCTGTTTTTT
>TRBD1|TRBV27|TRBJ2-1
CASRPNRGPSYNEQFF
TGTGCCAGCAGACCGAACAGGGGCCCTTCCTACAATGAGCAGTTCTTC
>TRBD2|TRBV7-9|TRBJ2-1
CASSLIGSGTSDEQFF
TGTGCCAGCAGCTTAATAGGGTCCGGGACTAGCGATGAGCAGTTCTTC
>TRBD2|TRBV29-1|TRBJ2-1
CSAMQGLAGAGEQFF
TGCAGCGCAATGCAGGGACTAGCGGGAGCTGGGGAGCAGTTCTTC
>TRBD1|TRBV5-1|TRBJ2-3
CASSKRTTGDTDTQYF
TGCGCCAGCAGCAAAAGGACGACAGGGGACACAGATACGCAGTATTTT
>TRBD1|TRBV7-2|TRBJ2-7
CATTGTGGYKQYF
TGTGCCACCACCGGGACAGGGGGGTACAAGCAGTACTTC
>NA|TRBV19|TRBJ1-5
CASRLLWTQNQPQHF
TGTGCCAGTAGATTGCTTTGGACTCAGAATCAGCCCCAGCATTTT
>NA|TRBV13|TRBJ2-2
CASSLAMNTGELFF
TGTGCCAGCAGCTTGGCGATGAACACCGGGGAACTGTTTTTT
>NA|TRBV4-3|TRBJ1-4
CASSQVAGATNEKLFF
TGCGCCAGCAGCCAAGTGGCGGGGGCGACTAATGAAAAACTGTTTTTT
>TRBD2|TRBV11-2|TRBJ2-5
CASSPPGLGVRETQYF
TGTGCCAGCAGCCCACCGGGACTAGGCGTCCGGGAGACCCAGTACTTC
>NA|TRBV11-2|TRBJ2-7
CASSLAVPSSYEQYF
TGTGCCAGCAGCTTAGCGGTTCCGAGTTCCTACGAGCAGTACTTC
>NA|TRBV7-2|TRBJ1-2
CASRSPGLPLYGYTF
TGTGCCAGCAGGTCTCCGGGATTGCCTCTCTATGGCTACACCTTC
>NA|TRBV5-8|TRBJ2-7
CASSSGVKPTQQYF
TGTGCCAGCAGCTCAGGGGTTAAACCTACCCAGCAGTACTTC
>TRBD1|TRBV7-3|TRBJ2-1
CASRYDRGPYNEQFF
TGTGCCAGCAGGTATGACAGGGGGCCTTACAATGAGCAGTTCTTC
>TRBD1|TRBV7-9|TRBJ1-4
CASSWTGGGVDEKLFF
TGTGCCAGCAGTTGGACAGGGGGCGGCGTAGATGAAAAACTGTTTTTT
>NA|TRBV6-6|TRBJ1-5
CASTSSGQPQHF
TGTGCCAGCACCTCAAGCGGTCAGCCCCAGCATTTT
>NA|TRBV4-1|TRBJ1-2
CASSQAVYPIKLNYGYTF
TGCGCCAGCAGCCAAGCGGTGTATCCAATAAAACTAAACTATGGCTACACCTTC
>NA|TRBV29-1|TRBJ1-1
CSVEGGGGTEAFF
TGCAGCGTTGAAGGTGGCGGTGGCACTGAAGCTTTCTTT
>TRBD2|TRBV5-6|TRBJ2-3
CASSLSGSHGDTQYF
TGTGCCAGCAGCTTAAGCGGGAGTCATGGCGATACGCAGTATTTT
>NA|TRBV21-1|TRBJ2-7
CASSKQAHEQYF
TGTGCCAGCAGCAAACAGGCGCACGAGCAGTACTTC